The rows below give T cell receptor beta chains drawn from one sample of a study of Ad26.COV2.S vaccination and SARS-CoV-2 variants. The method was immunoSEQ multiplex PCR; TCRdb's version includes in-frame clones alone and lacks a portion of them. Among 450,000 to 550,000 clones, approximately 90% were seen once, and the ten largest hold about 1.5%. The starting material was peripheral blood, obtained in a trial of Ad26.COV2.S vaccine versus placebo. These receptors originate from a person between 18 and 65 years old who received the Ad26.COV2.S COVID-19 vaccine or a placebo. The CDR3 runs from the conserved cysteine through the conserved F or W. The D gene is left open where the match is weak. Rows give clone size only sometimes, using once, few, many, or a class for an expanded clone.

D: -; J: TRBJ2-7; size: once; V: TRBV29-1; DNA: TGCAGCGGGGCTTCGTCCTACGAGCAGTACTTC; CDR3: CSGASSYEQYF
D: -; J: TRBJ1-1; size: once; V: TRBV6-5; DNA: TGTGCCAGCATAGTACGGGGCAACACTGAAGCTTTCTTT; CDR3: CASIVRGNTEAFF
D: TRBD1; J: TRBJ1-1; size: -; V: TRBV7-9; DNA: TGTGCCAGCAGCCCAAGGGGGCAACACACTGAAGCTTTCTTT; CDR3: CASSPRGQHTEAFF
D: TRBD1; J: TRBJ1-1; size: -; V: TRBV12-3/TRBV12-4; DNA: TGTGCCACCCACGACAGGGTCGGTGATGAAGCTTTCTTT; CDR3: CATHDRVGDEAFF
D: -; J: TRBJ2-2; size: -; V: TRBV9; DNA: TGTGCCAGCAGCTCCGACCCGCCGAACACCGGGGAGCTGTTTTTT; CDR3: CASSSDPPNTGELFF
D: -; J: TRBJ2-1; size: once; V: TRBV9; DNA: TGTGCCAGCAGCGTGGGGGGCTACTCCTACAATGAGCAGTTCTTC; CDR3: CASSVGGYSYNEQFF
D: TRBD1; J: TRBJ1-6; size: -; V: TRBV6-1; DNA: TGTGCCAGCAGTGAAACAGGGACAGGGAATTCACCCCTCCACTTT; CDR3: CASSETGTGNSPLHF
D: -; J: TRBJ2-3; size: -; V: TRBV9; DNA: TGTGCCAGCAGCGTAGTTAGCACAGATACGCAGTATTTT; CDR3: CASSVVSTDTQYF
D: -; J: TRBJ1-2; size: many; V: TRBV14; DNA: TGTGCCAGCAGCCCCGGGAGGGCGGAGGGCTACACCTTC; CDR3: CASSPGRAEGYTF
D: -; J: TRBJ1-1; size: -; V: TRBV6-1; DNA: TGTGCCAGCAGTGAGAGGCAGAACACTGAAGCTTTCTTT; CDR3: CASSERQNTEAFF
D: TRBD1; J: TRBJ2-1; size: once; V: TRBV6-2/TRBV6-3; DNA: TGTGCCAGCAGCTCCAGACAGGGGGCCTACAATGAGCAGTTCTTC; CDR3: CASSSRQGAYNEQFF
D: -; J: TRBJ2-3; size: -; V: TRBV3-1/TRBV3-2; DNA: TGTGCCAGCAGCCGACAGGGAGGGACAGATACGCAGTATTTT; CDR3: CASSRQGGTDTQYF
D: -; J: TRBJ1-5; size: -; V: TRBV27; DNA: TGTGCCAGCAGAGGTTCAACCCGAAGCAATCAGCCCCAGCATTTT; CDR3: CASRGSTRSNQPQHF
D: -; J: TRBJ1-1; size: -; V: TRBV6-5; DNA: TGTGCCAGCAGGACACAGGATGAAGCTTTCTTT; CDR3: CASRTQDEAFF
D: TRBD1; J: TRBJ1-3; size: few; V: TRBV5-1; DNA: TGCGCCAGCAGCTCCGGGACAGGGCACTCTGGAAACACCATATATTTT; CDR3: CASSSGTGHSGNTIYF
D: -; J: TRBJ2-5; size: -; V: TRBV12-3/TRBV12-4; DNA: TGTGCCAGCAGTTTACAGTCCTGGGAGACCCAGTACTTC; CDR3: CASSLQSWETQYF
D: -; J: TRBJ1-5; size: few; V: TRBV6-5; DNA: TGTGCCAGCAGTTACTCGATAGGTCAGCCCCAGCATTTT; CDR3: CASSYSIGQPQHF
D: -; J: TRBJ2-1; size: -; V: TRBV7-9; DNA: TGTGCCAGCAGCCCGGACTGGGAATACAATGAGCAGTTCTTC; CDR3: CASSPDWEYNEQFF
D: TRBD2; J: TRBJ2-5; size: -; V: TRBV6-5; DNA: TGTGCCAGCAGACTGGGACTAGCGGGAGATGAGTACTTC; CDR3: CASRLGLAGDEYF
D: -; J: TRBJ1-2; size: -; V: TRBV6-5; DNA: TGTGCCAGCAGTACGGGGACCTACAGAGACTATGGCTACACCTTC; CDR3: CASSTGTYRDYGYTF
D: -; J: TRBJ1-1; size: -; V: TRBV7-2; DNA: TGTGCCAGCAGCCCGACGGCCCAGGGGAACACTGAAGCTTTCTTT; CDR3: CASSPTAQGNTEAFF
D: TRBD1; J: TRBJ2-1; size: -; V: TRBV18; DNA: TGTGCCAGCTCACCGAGGGTAGACAGGGAGAAGTTCTTC; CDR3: CASSPRVDREKFF
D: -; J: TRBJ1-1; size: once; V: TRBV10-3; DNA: TGTGCCATCAGTGAACCACAGGGTTTTGGTGAAGCTTTCTTT; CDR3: CAISEPQGFGEAFF
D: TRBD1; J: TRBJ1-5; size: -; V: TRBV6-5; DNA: TGTGCCAGCAGTTCGCGACAGGGAAGCAATCAGCCCCAGCATTTT; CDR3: CASSSRQGSNQPQHF
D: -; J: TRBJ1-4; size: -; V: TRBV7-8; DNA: TGTGCCAGCAGCTTAGAGGTCCCCGGGGGGAATGAAAAACTGTTTTTT; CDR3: CASSLEVPGGNEKLFF